This TCR beta chain was captured by sequencing in a study of radiation and T cells in renal cell carcinoma. Treatment denoted: 15 Gy SBRT to primary tumor, nephrectomy 4 weeks later. Nephrectomy followed 15 Gy stereotactic body radiation by 4 weeks. The tumor was a clear cell renal cell carcinoma. Profiled with immunoSEQ multiplex PCR; TCRdb holds only in-frame clones, not every one. The table shows some 20,000 clones, with 40% to 55% occurring only once. CDR3 length equals 16 residues. The V end lost 6 bases, the J end lost 1 base, and 18 bases lay between the germline ends. Germline V gene lookup returns CDR1 LNHDA and CDR2 SQIVND (reference sequence). This clone has only one observation.

The rearrangement uses TRBV19 and TRBJ1-1; D gene ambiguous. The starting material was tumor tissue, obtained from a patient whose treatment included radiotherapy and nephrectomy. The TCR originated in a woman in her fifties or sixties with renal cell carcinoma. The CDR3 DNA reads TGTGCCAGTAGCTCATCCGCGAAGACCTGGAACACTGAAGCTTTCTTT. Protein sequence: CASSSSAKTWNTEAFF.